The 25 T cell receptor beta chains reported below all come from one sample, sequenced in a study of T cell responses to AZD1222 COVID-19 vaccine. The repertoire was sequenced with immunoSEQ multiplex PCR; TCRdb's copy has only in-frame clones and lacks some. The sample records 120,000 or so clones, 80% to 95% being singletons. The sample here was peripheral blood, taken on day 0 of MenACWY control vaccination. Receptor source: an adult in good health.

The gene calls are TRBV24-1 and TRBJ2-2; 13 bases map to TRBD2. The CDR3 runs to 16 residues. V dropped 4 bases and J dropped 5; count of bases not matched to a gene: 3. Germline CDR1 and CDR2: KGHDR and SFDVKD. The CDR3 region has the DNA TGTGCCACCAGTGACCTGGGACTAGCGGGGACCGGGGAGCTGTTTTTT. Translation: CATSDLGLAGTGELFF.

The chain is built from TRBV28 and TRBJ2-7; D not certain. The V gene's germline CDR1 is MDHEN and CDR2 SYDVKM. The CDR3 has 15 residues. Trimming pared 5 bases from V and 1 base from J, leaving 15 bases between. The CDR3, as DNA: TGTGCCAGCAGTCTTCCTGGGCCGGTATCCTACGAGCAGTACTTC. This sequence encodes CASSLPGPVSYEQYF.

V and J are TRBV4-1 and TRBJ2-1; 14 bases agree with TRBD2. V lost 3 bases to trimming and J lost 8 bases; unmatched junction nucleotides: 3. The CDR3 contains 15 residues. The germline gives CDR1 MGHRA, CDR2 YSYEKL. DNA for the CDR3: TGCGCCAGCAGCCACCGACTAGCGGGGGGGCATGAGCAGTTCTTC. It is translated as CASSHRLAGGHEQFF.

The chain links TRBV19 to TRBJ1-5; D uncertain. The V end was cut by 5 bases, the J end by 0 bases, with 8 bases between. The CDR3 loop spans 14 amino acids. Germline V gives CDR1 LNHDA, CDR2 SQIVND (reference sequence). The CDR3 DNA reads TGTGCCAGTAGTGGCAGCTATAGCAATCAGCCCCAGCATTTT. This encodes CASSGSYSNQPQHF.

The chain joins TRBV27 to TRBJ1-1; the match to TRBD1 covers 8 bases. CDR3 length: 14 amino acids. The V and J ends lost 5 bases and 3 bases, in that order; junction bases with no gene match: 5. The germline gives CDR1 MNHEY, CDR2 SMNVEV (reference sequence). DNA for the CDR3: TGTGCCAGCAGTCCCCCCAGGGGGCACACTGAAGCTTTCTTT. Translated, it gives CASSPPRGHTEAFF.

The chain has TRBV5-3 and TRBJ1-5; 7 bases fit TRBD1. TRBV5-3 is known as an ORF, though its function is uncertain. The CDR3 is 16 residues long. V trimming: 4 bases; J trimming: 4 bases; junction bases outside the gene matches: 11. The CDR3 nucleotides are TGTGCCAGAAGCCTCCGACAGGGTAAGGGAAATCAGCCCCAGCATTTT. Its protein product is CARSLRQGKGNQPQHF.

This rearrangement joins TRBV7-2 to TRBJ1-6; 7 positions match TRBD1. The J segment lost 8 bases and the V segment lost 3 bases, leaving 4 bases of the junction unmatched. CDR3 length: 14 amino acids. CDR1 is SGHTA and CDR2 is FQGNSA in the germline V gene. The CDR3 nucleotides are TGTGCCAGCAGCTTTGGCAGGGGGTATTCACCCCTCCACTTT. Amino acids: CASSFGRGYSPLHF.

The CDR3 nucleotides read TGTGCCAGCAGCCTCGGACAGGGATACTACGAGCAGTACGTC. Residues: CASSLGQGYYEQYV. The rearrangement uses TRBV5-4 and TRBJ2-7, with TRBD1 identical over 8 bases. The CDR3 has 14 amino acids. The J segment lost 3 bases and the V segment lost 4 bases, leaving 6 bases of the junction unmatched. Per germline, CDR1 SGHNT and CDR2 YYREEE (reference sequence).

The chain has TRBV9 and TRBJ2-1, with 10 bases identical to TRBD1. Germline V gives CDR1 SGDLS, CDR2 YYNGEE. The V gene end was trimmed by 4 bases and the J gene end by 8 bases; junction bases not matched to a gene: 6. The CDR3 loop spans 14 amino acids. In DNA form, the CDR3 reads TGTGCCAGCAGCCCCCGACAGGGGGCTGATGAGCAGTTCTTC. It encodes CASSPRQGADEQFF.

Here the CDR3 DNA reads TGTGCCAGTAGTACCCAGTTGGTCTCTGGAAACACCATATATTTT. As protein: CASSTQLVSGNTIYF. V is TRBV19 and J is TRBJ1-3; the D is unclear. From germline, CDR1 is LNHDA and CDR2 SQIVND (reference sequence). Trimming took 4 bases from V and 0 from J, leaving 10 bases between them. This CDR3 contains 15 residues.

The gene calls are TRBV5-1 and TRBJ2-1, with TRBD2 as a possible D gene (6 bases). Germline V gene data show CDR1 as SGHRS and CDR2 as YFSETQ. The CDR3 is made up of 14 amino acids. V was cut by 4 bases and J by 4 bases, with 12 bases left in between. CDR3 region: CASSAGLAYNEQFF. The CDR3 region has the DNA TGCGCCAGCAGCGCGGGACTGGCGTACAATGAGCAGTTCTTC. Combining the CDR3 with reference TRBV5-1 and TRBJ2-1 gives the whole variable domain KAGVTQTPRYLIKTRGQQVTLSCSPISGHRSVSWYQQTPGQGLQFLFEYFSETQRNKGNFPGRFSGRQFSNSRSEMNVSTLELGDSALYLCASSAGLAYNEQFFGPGTRLTVL.

CDR3 coding DNA: TGTGCCAGCAGCTTAGACCTGTCAGTTAGCACAGATACGCAGTATTTT. Translating gives CASSLDLSVSTDTQYF. The genes are TRBV7-2 and TRBJ2-3; D uncertain. V dropped 1 base and J dropped 0 bases, with 11 bases sitting between them. The CDR3 runs 16 residues. Looked up from germline, CDR1 is SGHTA and CDR2 is FQGNSA.

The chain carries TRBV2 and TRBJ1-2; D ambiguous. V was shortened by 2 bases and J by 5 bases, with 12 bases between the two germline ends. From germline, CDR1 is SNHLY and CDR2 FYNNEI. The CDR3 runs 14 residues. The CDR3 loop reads CASSEHAKRYGYTF. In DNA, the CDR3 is TGTGCCAGCAGTGAACATGCAAAACGGTATGGCTACACCTTC.

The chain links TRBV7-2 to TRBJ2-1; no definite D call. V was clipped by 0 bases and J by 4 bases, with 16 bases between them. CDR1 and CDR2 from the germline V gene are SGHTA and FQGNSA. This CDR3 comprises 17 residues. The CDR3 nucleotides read TGTGCCAGCAGCTTAGCAGAACTTTATACCAATTACAATGAGCAGTTCTTC. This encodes CASSLAELYTNYNEQFF.

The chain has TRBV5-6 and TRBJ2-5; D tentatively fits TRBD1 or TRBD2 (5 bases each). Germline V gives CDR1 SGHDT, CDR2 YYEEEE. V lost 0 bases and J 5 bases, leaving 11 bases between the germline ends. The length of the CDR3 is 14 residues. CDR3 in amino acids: CASSLDPGTETQYF. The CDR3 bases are TGTGCCAGCAGCTTGGATCCGGGGACCGAGACCCAGTACTTC.

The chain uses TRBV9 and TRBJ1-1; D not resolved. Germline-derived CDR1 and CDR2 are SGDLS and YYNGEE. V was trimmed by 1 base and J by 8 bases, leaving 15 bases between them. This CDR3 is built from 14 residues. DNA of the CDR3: TGTGCCAGCAGCGTACCCCCTTTTGCGGTAGAAGCTTTCTTT. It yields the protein CASSVPPFAVEAFF.

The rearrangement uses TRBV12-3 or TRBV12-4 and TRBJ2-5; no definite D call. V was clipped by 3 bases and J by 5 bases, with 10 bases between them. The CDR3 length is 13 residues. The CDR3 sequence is CASSLSRTETQYF. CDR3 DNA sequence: TGTGCCAGCAGTTTGTCCAGGACGGAGACCCAGTACTTC.

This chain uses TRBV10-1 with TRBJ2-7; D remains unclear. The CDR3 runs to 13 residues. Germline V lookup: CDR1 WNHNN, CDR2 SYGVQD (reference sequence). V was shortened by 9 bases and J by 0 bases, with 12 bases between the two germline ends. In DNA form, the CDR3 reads TGCGCCAGAATTGGACGGCTCTCCTACGAGCAGTACGTC. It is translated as CARIGRLSYEQYV.

The CDR3 DNA is TGTGCCAGCAGCTTAGGGGGGGCCGGTCAGCCCCAGCATTTT. Its protein product is CASSLGGAGQPQHF. This chain joins TRBV7-9 and TRBJ1-5; D is perhaps TRBD1 (6 bases). The CDR3 sequence is 14 residues long. The germline CDR1 and CDR2 sequences are SEHNR and FQNEAQ (reference sequence). The V end was cut by 1 base, the J end by 6 bases, with 10 bases between.

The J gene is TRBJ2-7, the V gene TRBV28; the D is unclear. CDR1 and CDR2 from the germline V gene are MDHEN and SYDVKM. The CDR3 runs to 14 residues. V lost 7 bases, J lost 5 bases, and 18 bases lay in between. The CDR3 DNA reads TGTGCCAGCACCGACCTTTCTGCTCTCCACGAGCAGTACTTC. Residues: CASTDLSALHEQYF.

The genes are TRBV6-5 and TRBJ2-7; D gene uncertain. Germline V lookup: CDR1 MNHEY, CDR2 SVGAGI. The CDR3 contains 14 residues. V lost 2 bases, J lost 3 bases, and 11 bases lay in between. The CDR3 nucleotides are TGTGCCAGCAGTTACGGTGCAGCATACTACGAGCAGTACTTC. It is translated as CASSYGAAYYEQYF.

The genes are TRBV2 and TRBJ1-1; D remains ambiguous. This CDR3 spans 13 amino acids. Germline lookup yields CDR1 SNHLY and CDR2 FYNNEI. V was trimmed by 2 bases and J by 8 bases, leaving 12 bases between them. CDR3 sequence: CASSEFEIREAFF. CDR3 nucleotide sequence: TGTGCCAGCAGTGAATTTGAGATAAGAGAAGCTTTCTTT. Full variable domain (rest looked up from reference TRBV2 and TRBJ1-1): EPEVTQTPSHQVTQMGQEVILRCVPISNHLYFYWYRQILGQKVEFLVSFYNNEISEKSEIFDDQFSVERPDGSNFTLKIRSTKLEDSAMYFCASSEFEIREAFFGQGTRLTVV.

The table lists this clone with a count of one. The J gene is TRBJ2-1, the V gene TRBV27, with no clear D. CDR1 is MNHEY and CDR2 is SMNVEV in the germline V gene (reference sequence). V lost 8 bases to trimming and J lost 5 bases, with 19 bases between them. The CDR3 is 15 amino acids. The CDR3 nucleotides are TGTGCCAGCGGGGTGGCCCGCCGGTGGGACAATGAGCAGTTCTTC. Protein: CASGVARRWDNEQFF.

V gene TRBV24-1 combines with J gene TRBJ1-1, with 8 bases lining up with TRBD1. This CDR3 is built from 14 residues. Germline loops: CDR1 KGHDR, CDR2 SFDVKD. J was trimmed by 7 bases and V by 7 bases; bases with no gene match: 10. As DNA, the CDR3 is TGTGCCACCAGCCCAACAGGGGGTTCACATGAAGCTTTCTTT. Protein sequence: CATSPTGGSHEAFF.

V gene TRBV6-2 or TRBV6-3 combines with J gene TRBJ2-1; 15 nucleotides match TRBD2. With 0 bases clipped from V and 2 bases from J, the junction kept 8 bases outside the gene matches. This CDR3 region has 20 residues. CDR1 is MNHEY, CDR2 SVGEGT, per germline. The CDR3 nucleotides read TGTGCCAGCAGTTACTCTTATAAGTGGACTAGCGGGGGGGCCTACAATGAGCAGTTCTTC. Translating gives CASSYSYKWTSGGAYNEQFF.